Below are 17 T cell receptor beta chains sequenced from a single sample in a study of tumor-infiltrating lymphocytes in primary liver carcinoma. For each extraction, RNA and DNA were obtained together from 20-30 mg of unsorted bulk tissue. Researchers generated TCR beta cDNA from about 460 ng of total RNA, relying on a constant-region primer. Employing slightly modified ARM-PCR, three nested multiplex PCR rounds were run, and these gave rise to the TCR beta libraries. It was with TRBV1-TRBV30 forward primers and a C-beta reverse primer that the first two PCR rounds were run, at around 11 cycles each. A single record per CDR3 protein comes from TCRdb applying MiXCR to the multiplex PCR reads. The sample includes 95,000 to 100,000 distinct CDR3 sequences, around 71% of them seen just once. Input material: liver tumor tissue from sampling region 2. Subset given: tumor region T2, inferior pole. The source of these receptors is a woman aged 55-69 years with primary liver carcinoma and hepatitis B virus infection.

This clonotype appeared many times. J is TRBJ2-5 and V is TRBV12-5; TRBD2 is a possible D gene (6 bases). Trimming removed 10 bases from V and 5 bases from J, with 20 bases in between. CDR1 LGHNT and CDR2 FRNRAP come from the germline V gene. The CDR3 consists of 14 residues. The CDR3 loop reads CATTASGGGETQYF. The CDR3 DNA reads as TGTGCTACTACTGCCAGCGGAGGAGGGGAGACCCAGTACTTC.

Note on this clonotype: No conserved phenylalanine or tryptophan is present at the end of the CDR3, so a read error is the likely explanation. CDR3 residues: CASSSRGGPGGYTY. CDR3 DNA sequence: TGCGCCAGCAGCTCCCGGGGGGGCCCGGGGGGCTACACCTAC. This rearrangement joins TRBV11-2 to TRBJ1-2; D perhaps matches TRBD1 (6 bases). There are 14 residues in the CDR3. Germline values: CDR1 SGHAT, CDR2 FQNNGV.

This clonotype showed up many times. The J gene is TRBJ2-7, the V gene TRBV13; 8 bases fit TRBD2. The length of the CDR3 is 15 residues. The V gene's germline CDR1 is PRHDT and CDR2 FYEKMQ (reference sequence). V shed 0 bases, J shed 1 base, and the junction held 2 bases outside the gene matches. Written as DNA, the CDR3 is TGTGCCAGCAGCTTAGGACTAGCGGCATCCTACGAGCAGTACTTC. Residues: CASSLGLAASYEQYF.

This clonotype was counted between two and nine times. At one end the junction does not follow the germline gene, possibly because of a read error. The CDR3 region has the DNA TGTGCCGGCAGCCAACCTACCACCCCCCGCGGGGAGCTGTTTTTT. Translated, it gives CAGSQPTTPRGELFF. The V and J genes are TRBV4-1 and TRBJ2-2; D remains ambiguous. The germline gives CDR1 MGHRA, CDR2 YSYEKL. There are 15 residues in the CDR3.

V is TRBV6-1 and J is TRBJ1-1; D remains unclear. Deletions cut 10 bases from V and 1 base from J, with 16 bases between. The CDR3 has 14 amino acids. Germline values: CDR1 MNHNS, CDR2 SASEGT. The CDR3, as DNA: TGTGCCAACGGTGAATACGGACGGAACACTGAAGCTTTCTTT. Translated, it gives CANGEYGRNTEAFF.

For this clonotype: The junction and the germline gene differ at one end; a read error may be behind it. The chain recombines TRBV19 with TRBJ2-1; 10 bases are shared with TRBD2. The CDR3 runs 16 residues. From germline, CDR1 is LNHDA and CDR2 SQIVND (reference sequence). The CDR3 region is CDSSSLRTSGYNEQFF. CDR3 DNA sequence: TGTGACAGTAGTAGCCTAAGGACTAGCGGCTACAATGAGCAGTTCTTC.

The chain joins TRBV29-1 to TRBJ2-7; 7 bases align to TRBD2. Per germline, CDR1 SQVTM and CDR2 ANQGSEA. The CDR3 length is 13 residues. The CDR3 reads CRVGGTGSDEQYF. In nucleotides, the CDR3 is TGCAGAGTGGGGGGGACTGGCAGCGACGAGCAGTACTTC.

Remarks on this clonotype: The junction does not match germline at one end; this may be a read error. This chain joins TRBV11-2 and TRBJ2-3, with D perhaps matching TRBD1 (6 bases). The CDR3 sequence is 15 residues long. Per germline, CDR1 SGHAT and CDR2 FQNNGV. In DNA, the CDR3 is TGTGCCAGCAGCCCACAGAGGGGGAACTTAGATACACAGTATTTT. Translated, it gives CASSPQRGNLDTQYF.

Notes on this clonotype: A read error may be the cause here, since a much bigger clone is one base away. J is TRBJ2-7 and V is TRBV5-1; 10 nucleotides line up with TRBD2. CDR1 SGHRS and CDR2 YFSETQ come from the germline V gene. The CDR3 has 17 residues. This CDR3 is CASSLALYTSGAYERYF. CDR3 coding DNA: TGCGCCAGCAGCTTGGCCCTCTATACTAGCGGGGCCTACGAGCGGTACTTC.

This clonotype has a handful of counts. One base away lies a much larger clone, so this may be a sequencing read error. The chain joins TRBV12-3 or TRBV12-4 to TRBJ1-1; D uncertain. The germline V and J ends were trimmed by 7 bases and 6 bases, with 12 bases remaining between them. The CDR3 extends over 12 amino acids. The CDR3 DNA reads TGTGCCAGCAATTCCCTCTGGGCTGAAGCTTTCTTT. This translates into CASNSLWAEAFF.

Comments on this clonotype: At one end, the junction sequence differs from germline, possibly due to a read error. This chain uses TRBV12-3 or TRBV12-4 with TRBJ2-1; 9 bases line up with TRBD1. The CDR3 has 16 amino acids. CDR3 amino acids: CASSSRQRDRDNEQFF. Written as DNA, the CDR3 is TGTGCCAGCAGTTCTCGCCAACGGGACAGGGACAATGAACAGTTCTTC.

Note on this clonotype: Its ends do not fully match the called genes, so a read error is possible. The chain joins TRBV28 to TRBJ2-1; 8 bases agree with TRBD2. CDR3 size: 15 residues. Germline V lookup: CDR1 MDHEN, CDR2 SYDVKM. DNA for the CDR3: TGTGCCAGCAGTCTATCAGGCGGGAGGTTATATGAGCAGCTCTTC. Its translation: CASSLSGGRLYEQLF.

This clonotype was seen repeatedly, ten times or more. The rearrangement joins TRBV5-1 to TRBJ2-7; either TRBD1 or TRBD2 may supply D (5 bases each). The germline V gene has CDR1 SGHRS and CDR2 YFSETQ. The CDR3 spans 15 residues. Deletions cut 4 bases from V and 12 bases from J, with 26 bases between. This CDR3 reads CASSLLGQGQGVSYF. CDR3 bases: TGCGCCAGCAGCCTACTAGGACAAGGGCAAGGGGTTTCGTACTTC. The whole variable domain, remainder taken from reference TRBV5-1 and TRBJ2-7, is KAGVTQTPRYLIKTRGQQVTLSCSPISGHRSVSWYQQTPGQGLQFLFEYFSETQRNKGNFPGRFSGRQFSNSRSEMNVSTLELGDSALYLCASSLLGQGQGVSYFGPGTRLTVT.

About this clonotype: Relative to the germline gene, one junction end is altered; a read error may explain this. This chain joins TRBV7-3 and TRBJ2-1; 8 positions match TRBD2. The germline V gene encodes CDR1 SGHTA and CDR2 FQGTGA. The CDR3 spans 15 residues. CDR3 in DNA: TGTGCCGGCAGCCCCCAGCGGGAGACTTACAATGAGCAGTTCTTC. Translated, it gives CAGSPQRETYNEQFF.

To note about this clonotype: At one of its ends the junction is not consistent with the germline gene, which may arise from a read error. The chain is built from TRBV12-3 or TRBV12-4 and TRBJ1-2; weak D call: TRBD1 (5 bases). The CDR3 totals 12 residues. In DNA form, the CDR3 reads TGTGTCAGCAGTTTAGGCCGACAGAACTATACCTTC. Residues: CVSSLGRQNYTF.

This clonotype was recorded many times. This CDR3 reads CSAPGQTTIYF. DNA for the CDR3: TGCAGCGCCCCGGGGCAGACCACCATATATTTT. J is TRBJ1-3 and V is TRBV29-1, with D possibly matching TRBD1 (5 bases). The CDR3 runs 11 residues. Germline V gene sequence: CDR1 SQVTM, CDR2 ANQGSEA. V was clipped by 7 bases and J by 9 bases, with 13 bases between them.

On this clonotype: The junction shows a germline mismatch at one end, possibly a read error. The chain carries TRBV11-3 and TRBJ2-1; D is ambiguous. Germline lookup yields CDR1 SGHNT and CDR2 YENEEA. The CDR3 has 13 residues. The CDR3 region is CASIRTNYKEQFF. The CDR3 bases are TGTGCCAGCATTCGTACCAACTACAAAGAGCAGTTCTTC. Looking up the rest from reference TRBV11-3 and TRBJ2-1 gives the full variable domain: EAGVVQSPRYKIIEKKQPVAFWCNPISGHNTLYWYLQNLGQGPELLIRYENEEAVDDSQLPKDRFSAERLKGVDSTLKIQPAELGDSAVYLCASIRTNYKEQFFGPGTRLTVL.